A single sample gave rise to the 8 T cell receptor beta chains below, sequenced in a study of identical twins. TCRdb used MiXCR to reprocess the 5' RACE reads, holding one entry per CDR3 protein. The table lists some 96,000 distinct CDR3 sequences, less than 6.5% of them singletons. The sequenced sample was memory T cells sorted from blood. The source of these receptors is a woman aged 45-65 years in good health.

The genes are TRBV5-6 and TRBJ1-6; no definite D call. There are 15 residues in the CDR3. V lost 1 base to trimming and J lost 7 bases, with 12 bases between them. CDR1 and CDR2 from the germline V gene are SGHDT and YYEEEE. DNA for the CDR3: TGTGCCAGCAGCTTGCTTCGAGAGTACAATTCACCCCTCCACTTT. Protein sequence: CASSLLREYNSPLHF.

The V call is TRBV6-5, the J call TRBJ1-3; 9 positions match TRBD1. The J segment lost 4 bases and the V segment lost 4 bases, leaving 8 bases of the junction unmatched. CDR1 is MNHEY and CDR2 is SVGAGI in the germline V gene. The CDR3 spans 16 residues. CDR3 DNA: TGTGCCAGCAGTTCTACCGGGACAGGGTTAGGAAACACCATATATTTT. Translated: CASSSTGTGLGNTIYF.

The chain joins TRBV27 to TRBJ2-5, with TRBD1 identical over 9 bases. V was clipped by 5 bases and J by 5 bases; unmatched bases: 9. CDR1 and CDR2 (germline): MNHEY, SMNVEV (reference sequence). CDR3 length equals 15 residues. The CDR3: CASSPNRGREETQYF. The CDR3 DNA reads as TGTGCCAGCAGTCCCAACAGGGGGCGCGAGGAGACCCAGTACTTC.

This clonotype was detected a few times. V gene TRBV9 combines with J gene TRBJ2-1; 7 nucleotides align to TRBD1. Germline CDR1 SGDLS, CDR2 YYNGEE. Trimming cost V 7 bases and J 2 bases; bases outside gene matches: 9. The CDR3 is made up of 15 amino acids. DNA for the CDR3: TGTGCCAGCGGAGCAGGGGGTTCTACCTACAATGAGCAGTTCTTC. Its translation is CASGAGGSTYNEQFF.

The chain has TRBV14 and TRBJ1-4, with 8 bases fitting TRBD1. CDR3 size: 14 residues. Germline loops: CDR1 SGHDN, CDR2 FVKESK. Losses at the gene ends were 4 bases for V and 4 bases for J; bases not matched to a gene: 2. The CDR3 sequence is CASSLDRVNEKLFF. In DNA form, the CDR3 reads TGTGCCAGCAGCCTGGACAGGGTTAATGAAAAACTGTTTTTT.

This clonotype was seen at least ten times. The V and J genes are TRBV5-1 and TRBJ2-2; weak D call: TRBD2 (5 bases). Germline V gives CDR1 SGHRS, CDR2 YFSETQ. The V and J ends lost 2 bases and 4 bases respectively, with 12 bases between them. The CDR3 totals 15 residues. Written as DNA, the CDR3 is TGCGCCAGCAGCTTTACGGGAACAACCACCGGGGAGCTGTTTTTT. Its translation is CASSFTGTTTGELFF.

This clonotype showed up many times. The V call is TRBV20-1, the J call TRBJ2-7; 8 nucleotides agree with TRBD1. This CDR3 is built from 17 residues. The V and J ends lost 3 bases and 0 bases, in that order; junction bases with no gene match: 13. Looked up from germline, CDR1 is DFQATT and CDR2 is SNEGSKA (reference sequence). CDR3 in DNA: TGCAGTGCTAGGGGCTGGCTCGGACAGGGTTCCTCCTACGAGCAGTACTTC. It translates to CSARGWLGQGSSYEQYF.

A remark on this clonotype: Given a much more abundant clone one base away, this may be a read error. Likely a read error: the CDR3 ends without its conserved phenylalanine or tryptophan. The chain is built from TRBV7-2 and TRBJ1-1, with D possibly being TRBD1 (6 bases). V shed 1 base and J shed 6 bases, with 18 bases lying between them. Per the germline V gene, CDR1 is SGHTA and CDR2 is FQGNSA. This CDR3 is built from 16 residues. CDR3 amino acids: CASSLVARGLKAEAFV. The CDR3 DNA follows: TGTGCCAGCAGCTTAGTTGCAAGGGGGTTGAAGGCTGAAGCTTTCGTT.